The 20 T cell receptor beta chains listed next were all sequenced from one sample in a study of blood T cell repertoires in COVID-19. TCRdb's copy holds only in-frame clones and misses some; the assay was immunoSEQ multiplex PCR. The sample carries about 250,000 clones, 81% recorded once. Sequenced input: peripheral blood. These receptors all stem from a woman aged 80 or over with acute or convalescent COVID-19.

The V and J genes are TRBV20-1 and TRBJ2-2, with TRBD2 matching 11 bases. Trimming removed 3 bases from V and 1 base from J; junction bases left unmatched: 10. The germline CDR1 and CDR2 sequences are DFQATT and SNEGSKA (reference sequence). The CDR3 length is 18 residues. The CDR3 bases are TGCAGTGCTAGTACGGCTAGCGGGGGGCCATGGAACACCGGGGAGCTGTTTTTT. Its protein product is CSASTASGGPWNTGELFF.

V gene TRBV5-1 combines with J gene TRBJ1-2; TRBD1 matches at 9 bases. V trimming: 3 bases; J trimming: 1 base; junction bases outside the gene matches: 4. CDR1 is SGHRS and CDR2 is YFSETQ in the germline V gene. The CDR3 extends over 15 amino acids. The CDR3: CASSSRQGGNYGYTF. Written as DNA, the CDR3 is TGCGCCAGCAGCTCACGACAGGGGGGTAACTATGGCTACACCTTC. The full variable domain, rest sourced from reference TRBV5-1 and TRBJ1-2, is KAGVTQTPRYLIKTRGQQVTLSCSPISGHRSVSWYQQTPGQGLQFLFEYFSETQRNKGNFPGRFSGRQFSNSRSEMNVSTLELGDSALYLCASSSRQGGNYGYTFGSGTRLTVV.

J is TRBJ1-6 and V is TRBV3-1 (or the pseudogene TRBV3-2), with D hard to call. V was shortened by 4 bases and J by 13 bases, with 14 bases between the two germline ends. The CDR3 totals 13 residues. CDR1 is LGHDT and CDR2 is YNNKEL in the germline V gene (reference sequence). The CDR3 is CASSLDAPGPLHF. In DNA form, the CDR3 reads TGTGCCAGCAGCCTGGACGCCCCGGGGCCCCTCCACTTT.

The gene calls are TRBV6-5 and TRBJ1-2; the D gene is possibly TRBD1 (5 bases). This CDR3 spans 13 amino acids. The V gene lost 6 bases and the J gene lost 5 bases, with 13 bases spanning the gap. The germline V gene encodes CDR1 MNHEY and CDR2 SVGAGI. CDR3 loop: CASSPRVAYGYTF. CDR3 bases: TGTGCCAGCAGCCCCAGGGTGGCGTATGGCTACACCTTC.

The chain couples TRBV2 to TRBJ2-7; maybe TRBD1 (5 bases). From germline, CDR1 is SNHLY and CDR2 FYNNEI. The CDR3 has 13 amino acids. V lost 8 bases to trimming and J lost 2 bases, with 13 bases between them. This CDR3 reads CASGWAGPYEQYF. The CDR3 DNA reads as TGTGCCAGCGGGTGGGCAGGGCCCTACGAGCAGTACTTC.

The chain couples TRBV11-3 to TRBJ2-4; 9 bases align to TRBD2. CDR1 is SGHNT, CDR2 YENEEA, per germline. The CDR3 spans 14 residues. Unmatched junction bases numbered 6, after V lost 3 bases and J lost 9 bases. CDR3 in DNA: TGTGCCAGCAGCTTTGGTAGCGGGGGAGGCATTCAGTACTTC. This gives the protein CASSFGSGGGIQYF.

The chain employs TRBV28 and TRBJ1-4, with a tentative D call TRBD1 (5 bases). The length of the CDR3 is 14 residues. Germline V gives CDR1 MDHEN, CDR2 SYDVKM. V lost 7 bases to trimming and J lost 6 bases, with 15 bases between them. The CDR3 loop is CASNGSGRDEKLFF. DNA for the CDR3: TGTGCCAGCAATGGTTCAGGGCGAGATGAAAAACTGTTTTTT.

The chain links TRBV12-3 or TRBV12-4 to TRBJ2-7, with D perhaps matching TRBD1 (6 bases). Between the trimmed V and J ends, which lost 6 bases and 4 bases, there was a span of 13 bases. The CDR3 totals 13 residues. The CDR3 bases are TGTGCCAGCAGCCCTGACAGGAGTTACGAGCAGTACTTC. Translation: CASSPDRSYEQYF.

This sequence joins TRBV9 and TRBJ1-6; TRBD1 is a possible D gene (6 bases). The CDR3 runs 18 residues. Deletions cut 6 bases from V and 0 bases from J, with 19 bases between. Looked up from germline, CDR1 is SGDLS and CDR2 is YYNGEE. In nucleotides, the CDR3 is TGTGCCAGCACCCGAAGGCAGGGGACGAGCTCCTATAATTCACCCCTCCACTTT. It encodes CASTRRQGTSSYNSPLHF.

The V gene is TRBV9, the J gene TRBJ2-5; D may be TRBD2 (6 bases). Germline V gene sequence: CDR1 SGDLS, CDR2 YYNGEE. The length of the CDR3 is 13 residues. V gave up 0 bases and J gave up 5 bases, with 8 bases separating them. CDR3 region: CASSVGTTETQYF. The CDR3 nucleotides read TGTGCCAGCAGCGTAGGGACTACCGAGACCCAGTACTTC.

The J gene is TRBJ2-5, the V gene TRBV29-1; D gene ambiguous. The CDR3 spans 12 residues. The V gene's germline CDR1 is SQVTM and CDR2 ANQGSEA. Trimming pared 4 bases from V and 7 bases from J, leaving 13 bases between. Here the CDR3 reads CSVAYPRGTQYF. The CDR3, as DNA: TGCAGCGTTGCCTATCCACGAGGGACCCAGTACTTC.

This chain connects TRBV5-1 to TRBJ2-5; D possibly corresponds to TRBD1 (6 bases). The germline V gene has CDR1 SGHRS and CDR2 YFSETQ. The CDR3 consists of 16 residues. V dropped 4 bases and J dropped 2 bases, with 18 bases sitting between them. CDR3 loop: CASSITGAGEQETQYF. In nucleotides, the CDR3 is TGCGCCAGCAGCATTACCGGGGCAGGGGAGCAAGAGACCCAGTACTTC.

The chain links TRBV5-7 to TRBJ2-7; 9 bases map to TRBD1. TRBV5-7 is an open reading frame whose function is uncertain. CDR3 length equals 17 residues. The ends lost 0 bases at V and 3 bases at J; junction bases unmatched: 10. The CDR3 nucleotides read TGTGCCAGCAGCTTGGAGTGGGGGGACAGGGTGGGCTACGAGCAGTACTTC. This sequence encodes CASSLEWGDRVGYEQYF.

The gene calls are TRBV3-1 (or the pseudogene TRBV3-2) and TRBJ1-2; D is undetermined. The CDR3 loop spans 14 amino acids. Deletions cut 0 bases from V and 3 bases from J, with 8 bases between. Germline lookup yields CDR1 LGHDT and CDR2 YNNKEL (reference sequence). DNA for the CDR3: TGTGCCAGCAGCCAAGATGAGGGTGACTATGGCTACACCTTC. This encodes CASSQDEGDYGYTF.

The chain has TRBV10-3 and TRBJ1-1; 10 nucleotides match TRBD1. The CDR3 consists of 16 residues. Trimming took 2 bases from V and 5 from J; bases not matched to a gene: 8. In germline, CDR1 is ENHRY, CDR2 SYGVKD. CDR3 sequence (DNA): TGTGCCATCAGTGAGCCAACCGGGACAGGGGATACTGAAGCTTTCTTT. Amino acids: CAISEPTGTGDTEAFF.

The V and J genes are TRBV5-1 and TRBJ2-5; D remains unclear. Germline CDR1 is SGHRS and CDR2 is YFSETQ. The ends were cut back, 4 bases at V and 6 bases at J, with 7 bases in the middle. This CDR3 spans 11 amino acids. CDR3 sequence reads: CASSHLKTQYF. CDR3 nucleotides: TGCGCCAGCAGCCACTTAAAGACCCAGTACTTC.

The chain joins TRBV15 to TRBJ1-5; 9 positions match TRBD1. Germline CDR1 reads LNHNV; CDR2 reads YYDKDF (reference sequence). CDR3 size: 15 residues. V was clipped by 5 bases and J by 5 bases; unmatched bases: 7. CDR3 sequence: CATSADRGDDQPQHF. CDR3 sequence (DNA): TGTGCCACCAGCGCCGACAGGGGGGACGATCAGCCCCAGCATTTT.

The genes are TRBV9 and TRBJ1-6; maybe TRBD1 (6 bases). The germline V gene has CDR1 SGDLS and CDR2 YYNGEE. V was shortened by 2 bases and J by 1 base, with 13 bases between the two germline ends. The CDR3 has 17 residues. CDR3 nucleotide sequence: TGTGCCAGCAGCGTCTCCGCGACAGGATCCTATAATTCACCCCTCCACTTT. Amino acid sequence: CASSVSATGSYNSPLHF.

The sample holds one count of this clone. The chain joins TRBV28 to TRBJ2-1, with 9 bases identical to TRBD1. This CDR3 comprises 15 residues. Losses at the gene ends were 7 bases for V and 9 bases for J; bases not matched to a gene: 13. The germline V gene encodes CDR1 MDHEN and CDR2 SYDVKM. As DNA, the CDR3 is TGTGCCAGCACCTCTATGGGACAGGGAGGAGTTGAGCAGTTCTTC. It encodes CASTSMGQGGVEQFF.

This chain uses TRBV6-5 with TRBJ2-2; D possibly corresponds to TRBD1 (6 bases). The V end lost 6 bases, the J end lost 7 bases, and 18 bases lay between the germline ends. CDR3 length: 15 amino acids. Germline CDR1 and CDR2: MNHEY and SVGAGI. The CDR3 loop is CASSLIRGMDGELFF. In nucleotides, the CDR3 is TGTGCCAGCAGCCTAATCAGGGGTATGGACGGGGAGCTGTTTTTT.